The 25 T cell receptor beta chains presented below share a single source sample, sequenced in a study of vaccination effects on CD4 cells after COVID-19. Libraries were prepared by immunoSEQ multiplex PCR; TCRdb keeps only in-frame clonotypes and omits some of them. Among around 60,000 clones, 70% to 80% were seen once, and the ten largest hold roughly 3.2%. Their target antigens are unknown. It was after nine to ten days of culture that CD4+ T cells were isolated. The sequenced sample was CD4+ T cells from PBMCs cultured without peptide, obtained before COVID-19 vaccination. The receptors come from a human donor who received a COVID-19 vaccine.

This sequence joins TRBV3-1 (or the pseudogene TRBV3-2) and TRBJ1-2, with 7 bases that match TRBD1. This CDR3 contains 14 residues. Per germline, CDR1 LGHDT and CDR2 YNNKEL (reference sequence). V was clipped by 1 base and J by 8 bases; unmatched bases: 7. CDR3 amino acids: CASSQAAGGEGYTF. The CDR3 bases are TGTGCCAGCAGCCAAGCCGCAGGGGGGGAGGGCTACACCTTC.

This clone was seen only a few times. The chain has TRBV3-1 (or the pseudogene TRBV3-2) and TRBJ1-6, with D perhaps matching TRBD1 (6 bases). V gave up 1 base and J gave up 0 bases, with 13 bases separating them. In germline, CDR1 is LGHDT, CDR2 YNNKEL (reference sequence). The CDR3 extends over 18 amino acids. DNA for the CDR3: TGTGCCAGCAGCCAAGGGCGGCAGGGGAGCTCCTATAATTCACCCCTCCACTTT. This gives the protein CASSQGRQGSSYNSPLHF.

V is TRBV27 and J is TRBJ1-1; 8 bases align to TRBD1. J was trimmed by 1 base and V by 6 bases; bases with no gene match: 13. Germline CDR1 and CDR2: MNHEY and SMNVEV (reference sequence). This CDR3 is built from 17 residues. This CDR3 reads CASSTLARDRPNTEAFF. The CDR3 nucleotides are TGTGCCAGCAGCACCTTGGCCCGGGACAGGCCGAACACTGAAGCTTTCTTT.

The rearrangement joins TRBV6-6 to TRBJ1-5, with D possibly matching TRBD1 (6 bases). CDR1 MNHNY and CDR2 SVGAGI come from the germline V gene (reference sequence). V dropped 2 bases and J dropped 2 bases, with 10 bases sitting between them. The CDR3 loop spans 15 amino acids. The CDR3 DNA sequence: TGTGCCAGCAGTTACATAGGGGGGGGCAATCAGCCCCAGCATTTT. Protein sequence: CASSYIGGGNQPQHF.

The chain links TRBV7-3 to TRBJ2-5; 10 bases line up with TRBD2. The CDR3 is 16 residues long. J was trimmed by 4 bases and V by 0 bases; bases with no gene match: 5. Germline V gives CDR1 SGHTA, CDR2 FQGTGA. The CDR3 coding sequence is TGTGCCAGCAGCTTAACGATAGCGGGGGGTTTAGAGACCCAGTACTTC. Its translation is CASSLTIAGGLETQYF. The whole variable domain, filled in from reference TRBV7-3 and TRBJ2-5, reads GAGVSQTPSNKVTEKGKYVELRCDPISGHTALYWYRQSLGQGPEFLIYFQGTGAADDSGLPNDRFFAVRPEGSVSTLKIQRTERGDSAVYLCASSLTIAGGLETQYFGPGTRLLVL.

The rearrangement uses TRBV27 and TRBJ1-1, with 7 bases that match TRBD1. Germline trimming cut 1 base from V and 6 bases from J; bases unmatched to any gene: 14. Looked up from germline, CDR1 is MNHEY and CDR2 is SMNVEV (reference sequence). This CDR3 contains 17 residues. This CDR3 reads CASSLFSVQGEMAEAFF. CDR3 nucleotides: TGTGCCAGCAGTTTATTTTCTGTTCAGGGGGAAATGGCTGAAGCTTTCTTT.

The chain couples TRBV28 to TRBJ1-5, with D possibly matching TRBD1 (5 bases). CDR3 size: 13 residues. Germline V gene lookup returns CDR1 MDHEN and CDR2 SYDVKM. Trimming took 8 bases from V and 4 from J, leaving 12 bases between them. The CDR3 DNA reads TGTGCCAGCGGGGGGACTGCAAATCAGCCCCAGCATTTT. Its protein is CASGGTANQPQHF.

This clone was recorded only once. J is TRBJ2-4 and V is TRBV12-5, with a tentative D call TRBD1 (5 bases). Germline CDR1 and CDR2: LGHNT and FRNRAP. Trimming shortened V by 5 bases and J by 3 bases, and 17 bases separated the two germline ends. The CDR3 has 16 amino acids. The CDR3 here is CASGGPAGYSKNIQYF. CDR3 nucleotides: TGTGCTAGTGGTGGCCCGGCAGGGTATAGCAAAAACATTCAGTACTTC.

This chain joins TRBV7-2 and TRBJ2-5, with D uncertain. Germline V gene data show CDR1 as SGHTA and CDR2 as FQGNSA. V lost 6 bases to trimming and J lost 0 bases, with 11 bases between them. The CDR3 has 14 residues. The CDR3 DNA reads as TGTGCCAGCAGTCAACACCTGTACCAAGAGACCCAGTACTTC. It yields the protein CASSQHLYQETQYF.

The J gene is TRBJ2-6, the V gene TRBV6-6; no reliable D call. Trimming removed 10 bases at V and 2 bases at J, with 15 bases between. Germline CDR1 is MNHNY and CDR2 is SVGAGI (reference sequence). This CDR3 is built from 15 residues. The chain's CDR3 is CATTFRGAGANVLTF. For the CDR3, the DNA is TGTGCCACCACATTCCGCGGAGCTGGGGCCAACGTCCTGACTTTC.

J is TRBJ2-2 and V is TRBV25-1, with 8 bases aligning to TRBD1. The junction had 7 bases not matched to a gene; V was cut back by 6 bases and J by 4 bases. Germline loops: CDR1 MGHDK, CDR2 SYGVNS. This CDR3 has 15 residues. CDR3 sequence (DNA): TGTGCCAGCAGGGGTCCGGACAGGGCCACCGGGGAGCTGTTTTTT. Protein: CASRGPDRATGELFF.

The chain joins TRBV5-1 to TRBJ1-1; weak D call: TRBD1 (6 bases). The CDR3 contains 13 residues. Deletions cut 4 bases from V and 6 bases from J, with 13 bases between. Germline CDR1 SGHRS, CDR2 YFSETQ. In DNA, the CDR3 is TGCGCCAGCAGCCACGAAACAGGGTCTGAAGCTTTCTTT. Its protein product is CASSHETGSEAFF.

CDR3 sequence (DNA): TGTGCCAGCAGCTTCCAGGGGGCAGATACGCAGTATTTT. Its protein product is CASSFQGADTQYF. This chain joins TRBV11-1 and TRBJ2-3; 7 bases map to TRBD1. Germline V gene sequence: CDR1 SGHAT, CDR2 FQDESV (reference sequence). V dropped 3 bases and J dropped 4; count of bases not matched to a gene: 1. This CDR3 has 13 residues. Looking up the rest from reference TRBV11-1 and TRBJ2-3 gives the full variable domain: EAEVAQSPRYKITEKSQAVAFWCDPISGHATLYWYRQILGQGPELLVQFQDESVVDDSQLPKDRFSAERLKGVDSTLKIQPAELGDSAMYLCASSFQGADTQYFGPGTRLTVL.

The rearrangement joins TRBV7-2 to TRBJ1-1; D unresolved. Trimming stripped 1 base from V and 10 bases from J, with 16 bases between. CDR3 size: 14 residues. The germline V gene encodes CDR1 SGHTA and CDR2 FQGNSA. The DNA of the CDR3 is TGTGCCAGCAGCTTAGTCGGCCTTTCGTCCGCAGCTTTCTTT. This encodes CASSLVGLSSAAFF.

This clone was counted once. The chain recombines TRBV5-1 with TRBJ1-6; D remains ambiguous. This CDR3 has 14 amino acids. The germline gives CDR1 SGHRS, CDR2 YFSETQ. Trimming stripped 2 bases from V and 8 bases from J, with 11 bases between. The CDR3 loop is CASSFDHGDSPLHF. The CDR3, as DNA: TGCGCCAGCAGCTTCGACCACGGAGATTCACCCCTCCACTTT. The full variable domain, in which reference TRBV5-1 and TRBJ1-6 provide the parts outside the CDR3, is KAGVTQTPRYLIKTRGQQVTLSCSPISGHRSVSWYQQTPGQGLQFLFEYFSETQRNKGNFPGRFSGRQFSNSRSEMNVSTLELGDSALYLCASSFDHGDSPLHFGNGTRLTVT.

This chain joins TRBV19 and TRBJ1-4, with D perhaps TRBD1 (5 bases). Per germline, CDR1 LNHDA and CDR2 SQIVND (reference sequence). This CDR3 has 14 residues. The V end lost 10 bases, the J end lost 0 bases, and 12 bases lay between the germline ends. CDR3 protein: CAIGTSTTNEKLFF. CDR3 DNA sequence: TGTGCCATCGGGACGTCGACAACTAATGAAAAACTGTTTTTT.

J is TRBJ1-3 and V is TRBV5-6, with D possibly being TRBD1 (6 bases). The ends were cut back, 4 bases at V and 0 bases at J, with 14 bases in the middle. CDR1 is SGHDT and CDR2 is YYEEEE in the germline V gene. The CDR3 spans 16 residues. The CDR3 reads CASSIVTGSSGNTIYF. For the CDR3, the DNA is TGTGCCAGCAGCATAGTAACAGGGAGCTCTGGAAACACCATATATTTT.

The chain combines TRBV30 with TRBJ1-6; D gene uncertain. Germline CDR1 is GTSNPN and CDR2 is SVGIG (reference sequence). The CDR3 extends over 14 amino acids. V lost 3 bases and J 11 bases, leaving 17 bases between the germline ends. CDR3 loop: CAWSGGRANTPLHF. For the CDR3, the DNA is TGTGCCTGGAGCGGCGGGAGGGCCAACACACCCCTCCACTTT.

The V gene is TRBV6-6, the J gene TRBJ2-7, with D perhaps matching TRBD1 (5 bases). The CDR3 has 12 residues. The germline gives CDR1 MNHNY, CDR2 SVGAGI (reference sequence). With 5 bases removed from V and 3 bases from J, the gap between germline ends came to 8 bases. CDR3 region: CASSHDSYEQYV. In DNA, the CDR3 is TGTGCCAGCAGTCACGACAGCTACGAGCAGTACGTC.

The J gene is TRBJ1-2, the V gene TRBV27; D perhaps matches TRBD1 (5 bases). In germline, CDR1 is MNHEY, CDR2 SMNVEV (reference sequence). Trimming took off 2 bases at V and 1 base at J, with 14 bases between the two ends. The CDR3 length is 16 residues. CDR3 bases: TGTGCCAGCAGTTTACGGGGGTCAGACCTTAACTATGGCTACACCTTC. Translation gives CASSLRGSDLNYGYTF.

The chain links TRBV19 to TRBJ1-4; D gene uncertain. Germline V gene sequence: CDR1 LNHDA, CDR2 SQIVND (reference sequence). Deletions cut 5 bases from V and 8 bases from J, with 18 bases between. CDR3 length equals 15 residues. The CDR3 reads CASSPRQDLQEKLFF. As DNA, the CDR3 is TGTGCCAGTAGTCCCCGACAAGACTTACAGGAAAAACTGTTTTTT.

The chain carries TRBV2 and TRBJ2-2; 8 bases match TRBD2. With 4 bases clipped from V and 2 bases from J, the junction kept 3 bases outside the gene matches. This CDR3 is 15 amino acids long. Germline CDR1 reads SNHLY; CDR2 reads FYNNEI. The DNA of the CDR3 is TGTGCCAGCAGTGGGACTAGCCCTAACACCGGGGAGCTGTTTTTT. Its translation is CASSGTSPNTGELFF.

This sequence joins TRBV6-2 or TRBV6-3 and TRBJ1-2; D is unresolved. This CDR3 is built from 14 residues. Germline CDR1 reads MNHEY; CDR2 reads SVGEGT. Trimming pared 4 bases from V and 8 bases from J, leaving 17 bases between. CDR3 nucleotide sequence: TGTGCCAGCAGTTTTCAGGTCACTTTGGGCGGCTACACCTTC. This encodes CASSFQVTLGGYTF.

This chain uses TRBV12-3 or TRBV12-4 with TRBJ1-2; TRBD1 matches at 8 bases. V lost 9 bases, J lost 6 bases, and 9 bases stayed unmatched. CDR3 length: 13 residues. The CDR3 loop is CASVKQGVNGYTF. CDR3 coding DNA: TGTGCCAGTGTGAAACAGGGGGTGAATGGCTACACCTTC.

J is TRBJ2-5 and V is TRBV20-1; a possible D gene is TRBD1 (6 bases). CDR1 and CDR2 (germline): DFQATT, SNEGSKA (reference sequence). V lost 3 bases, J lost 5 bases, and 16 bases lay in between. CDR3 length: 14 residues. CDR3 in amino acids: CSASRYREMETQYF. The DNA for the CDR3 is TGCAGTGCTAGTCGGTACAGGGAGATGGAGACCCAGTACTTC.